Presented here are 21 T cell receptor beta chains from one specimen sequenced in a study of control samples from healthy donors and cancer patients. Repertoires were generated with immunoSEQ multiplex PCR, while TCRdb's copy carries only in-frame clones and drops some. This sample has 15,000 to 20,000 clones, with roughly 86% found just once. The specimen sequenced was PBMCs. These receptors came from a woman between 65 and 79 years old with colorectal cancer.

The chain recombines TRBV7-2 with TRBJ2-4, with D possibly TRBD2 on 6 matching bases. Germline CDR1 SGHTA, CDR2 FQGNSA. V lost 4 bases and J 0 bases, leaving 13 bases between the germline ends. The CDR3 loop spans 16 amino acids. This CDR3 is CASSYTGGLAKNIQYF. CDR3 coding DNA: TGTGCCAGCAGCTACACCGGGGGACTAGCCAAAAACATTCAGTACTTC.

The genes are TRBV7-2 and TRBJ1-6; 7 nucleotides agree with TRBD1. The CDR3 extends over 14 amino acids. V shed 5 bases, J shed 8 bases, and the junction held 6 bases outside the gene matches. Germline assignment: CDR1 SGHTA and CDR2 FQGNSA. The CDR3 protein is CASSVQGRDSPLHF. The DNA for the CDR3 is TGTGCCAGCAGCGTACAGGGGAGAGATTCACCCCTCCACTTT.

The genes are TRBV19 and TRBJ2-1; a weak D match, TRBD1 (6 bases). Germline V gene sequence: CDR1 LNHDA, CDR2 SQIVND (reference sequence). Trimming left V 3 bases short and J 3 bases short, with 9 bases between. CDR3 size: 14 residues. The chain's CDR3 is CASSIRQDYNEQFF. The CDR3 bases are TGTGCCAGTAGTATCAGACAGGACTACAATGAGCAGTTCTTC.

V usage is TRBV19 and J usage is TRBJ1-5; 7 bases line up with TRBD1. V shed 6 bases, J shed 9 bases, and the junction held 8 bases outside the gene matches. Germline V gene sequence: CDR1 LNHDA, CDR2 SQIVND (reference sequence). The CDR3 has 13 amino acids. For the CDR3, the DNA is TGTGCCAGTAGCGAAACAGGGGTGGGGCCCCAGCATTTT. Protein: CASSETGVGPQHF.

This clone was observed a single time. The chain joins TRBV20-1 to TRBJ2-5, with D possibly TRBD2 on 5 matching bases. Per the germline V gene, CDR1 is DFQATT and CDR2 is SNEGSKA (reference sequence). Trimming pared 3 bases from V and 1 base from J, leaving 9 bases between. The CDR3 runs to 13 residues. CDR3 in DNA: TGCAGTGCTAGTAGCGAGTTCCAAGAGACCCAGTACTTC. Translated, it gives CSASSEFQETQYF.

This chain joins TRBV5-1 and TRBJ1-3, with TRBD1 as a possible D gene (5 bases). Germline lookup yields CDR1 SGHRS and CDR2 YFSETQ. With 2 bases removed from V and 8 bases from J, the gap between germline ends came to 11 bases. This CDR3 contains 13 residues. The CDR3 sequence: CASSLPGKDTIYF. In DNA, the CDR3 is TGCGCCAGCAGCTTACCAGGGAAAGACACCATATATTTT.

The chain combines TRBV10-3 with TRBJ2-3; no clear D. The CDR3 has 12 amino acids. Trimming took 4 bases from V and 5 from J, leaving 7 bases between them. The V gene's germline CDR1 is ENHRY and CDR2 SYGVKD. The chain's CDR3 is CAISGTLDTQYF. CDR3 coding DNA: TGTGCCATCAGTGGAACTCTAGATACGCAGTATTTT.

The chain links TRBV19 to TRBJ1-5, with D hard to call. This CDR3 spans 13 amino acids. V was trimmed by 3 bases and J by 5 bases, leaving 8 bases between them. The V gene's germline CDR1 is LNHDA and CDR2 SQIVND (reference sequence). DNA of the CDR3: TGTGCCAGTAGTATCCAGCTTGATCAGCCCCAGCATTTT. Its translation: CASSIQLDQPQHF. The full variable domain, in which reference TRBV19 and TRBJ1-5 provide the parts outside the CDR3, is DGGITQSPKYLFRKEGQNVTLSCEQNLNHDAMYWYRQDPGQGLRLIYYSQIVNDFQKGDIAEGYSVSREKKESFPLTVTSAQKNPTAFYLCASSIQLDQPQHFGDGTRLSIL.

This chain connects TRBV19 to TRBJ1-5; D is unresolved. The CDR3 spans 17 residues. The germline V gene has CDR1 LNHDA and CDR2 SQIVND (reference sequence). Trimming removed 7 bases from V and 1 base from J, with 20 bases in between. The CDR3 nucleotides read TGTGCCAGTACTGAGTATATAGCGGGCGGGAGCAATCAGCCCCAGCATTTT. Its translation: CASTEYIAGGSNQPQHF. The full variable domain, its missing parts supplied by reference TRBV19 and TRBJ1-5, is DGGITQSPKYLFRKEGQNVTLSCEQNLNHDAMYWYRQDPGQGLRLIYYSQIVNDFQKGDIAEGYSVSREKKESFPLTVTSAQKNPTAFYLCASTEYIAGGSNQPQHFGDGTRLSIL.

This clone was counted a single time. The rearrangement joins TRBV4-1 to TRBJ1-2, with no clear D. Trimming removed 1 base from V and 4 bases from J, with 10 bases in between. Germline CDR1 MGHRA, CDR2 YSYEKL. The length of the CDR3 is 14 residues. The CDR3 reads CASSQARQIYGYTF. The CDR3 bases are TGCGCCAGCAGCCAAGCTCGGCAGATCTATGGCTACACCTTC.

This chain uses TRBV5-1 with TRBJ2-6, with D hard to call. The CDR3 length is 15 residues. Germline V CDR1 and CDR2: SGHRS, YFSETQ. The V and J ends lost 2 bases and 0 bases respectively, with 6 bases between them. The CDR3 sequence: CASSFGSSGANVLTF. The CDR3 bases are TGCGCCAGCAGCTTCGGGTCCTCTGGGGCCAACGTCCTGACTTTC.

This clone was counted a few times. This chain connects TRBV10-3 to TRBJ2-5; 8 bases are shared with TRBD1. V lost 5 bases, J lost 1 base, and 6 bases stayed unmatched. Germline lookup yields CDR1 ENHRY and CDR2 SYGVKD. CDR3 length equals 15 residues. The CDR3 DNA is TGTGCCATCAGTTCAGGGGGCCTGACCCAAGAGACCCAGTACTTC. Its protein is CAISSGGLTQETQYF.

The chain is built from TRBV7-2 and TRBJ2-7; D is undetermined. The CDR3 runs 13 residues. Per germline, CDR1 SGHTA and CDR2 FQGNSA. V dropped 2 bases and J dropped 2 bases, with 7 bases sitting between them. The CDR3 nucleotides read TGTGCCAGCAGCTTATTAGGCCCCTACGAGCAGTACTTC. Encoded protein: CASSLLGPYEQYF.

The chain uses TRBV5-1 and TRBJ2-2; D unresolved. Germline values: CDR1 SGHRS, CDR2 YFSETQ. The CDR3 runs to 14 residues. The ends were cut back, 1 base at V and 4 bases at J, with 8 bases in the middle. In DNA, the CDR3 is TGCGCCAGCAGCTTGTCGAAGTCCACCGGGGAGCTGTTTTTT. The encoded protein is CASSLSKSTGELFF.

The chain is built from TRBV6-5 and TRBJ2-7; possibly TRBD1 or TRBD2 for D (5 bases each). The CDR3 loop spans 12 amino acids. Deletions cut 0 bases from V and 8 bases from J, with 8 bases between. The germline CDR1 and CDR2 sequences are MNHEY and SVGAGI. CDR3 protein: CASSYSPGQQYF. DNA for the CDR3: TGTGCCAGCAGTTACTCGCCGGGACAGCAGTACTTC.

This clone was recorded only once. The chain combines TRBV14 with TRBJ2-4; the match to TRBD1 covers 11 bases. V lost 5 bases and J lost 1; bases outside the gene matches: 7. This CDR3 has 17 amino acids. Per germline, CDR1 SGHDN and CDR2 FVKESK. CDR3 sequence: CASSERDRGKAKNIQYF. The CDR3, as DNA: TGTGCCAGCAGCGAGAGGGACAGGGGGAAGGCCAAAAACATTCAGTACTTC.

This CDR3 is CASSPGTSNTGELFF. In DNA, the CDR3 is TGTGCCAGCAGTCCGGGGACCTCGAACACCGGGGAGCTGTTTTTT. The chain couples TRBV27 to TRBJ2-2; possibly TRBD1 or TRBD2 for D (5 bases each). The CDR3 length is 15 residues. Trimming took 5 bases from V and 0 from J, leaving 10 bases between them. Per the germline V gene, CDR1 is MNHEY and CDR2 is SMNVEV (reference sequence).

The rearrangement joins TRBV5-6 to TRBJ2-7, with a weak D call TRBD1 (5 bases). The V and J ends lost 0 bases and 0 bases respectively, with 10 bases between them. Germline CDR1 SGHDT, CDR2 YYEEEE. The CDR3 has 15 amino acids. The CDR3 DNA reads TGTGCCAGCAGCTTGGCAGGGCTGAGCTCCTACGAGCAGTACTTC. Translating it yields CASSLAGLSSYEQYF.

The chain recombines TRBV27 with TRBJ2-2; the D gene is possibly TRBD2 (5 bases). Germline V CDR1 and CDR2: MNHEY, SMNVEV (reference sequence). Trimming cost V 2 bases and J 4 bases, with 14 bases left between them. CDR3 size: 16 residues. The CDR3 here is CASSLGRGGVTGELFF. CDR3 DNA: TGTGCCAGCAGTTTAGGCCGGGGTGGTGTCACCGGGGAGCTGTTTTTT.

This clone showed up just a few times. The chain recombines TRBV19 with TRBJ1-5, with TRBD1 identical over 10 bases. Germline V gene lookup returns CDR1 LNHDA and CDR2 SQIVND (reference sequence). The J segment lost 2 bases and the V segment lost 1 base, leaving 5 bases of the junction unmatched. The CDR3 runs to 17 residues. The CDR3 region is CASSIGGQGIGNQPQHF. The CDR3 DNA sequence: TGTGCCAGTAGTATAGGGGGACAGGGGATCGGCAATCAGCCCCAGCATTTT.

On this clone itself: This sample includes further DNA sequences coding for the same CDR3. This rearrangement joins TRBV5-6 to TRBJ1-2; tentatively, D is TRBD1 (5 bases). Germline values: CDR1 SGHDT, CDR2 YYEEEE. The ends were cut back, 1 base at V and 5 bases at J, with 9 bases in the middle. The CDR3 covers 13 residues. CDR3 protein: CASSLRDPYGYTF. The CDR3 DNA sequence: TGTGCCAGCAGCTTGAGGGACCCATATGGCTACACCTTC.